This T cell receptor beta chain was profiled in a study of CD8+CD57+ T cells in acquired aplastic anemia. Study as a whole: Sorted CD4+ and CD8+ cell DNA averaged about 3 ug. Study findings and constraints: Around 30 was the count of CD8+ CDR3 sequences that patients shared with controls. Patients versus controls showed no significant CD8+ Simpson's diversity difference.

Genomic DNA served as template for TCR beta VDJ and CDR3 profiling. TCRdb reprocessed the reads with MiXCR, giving one entry per CDR3 protein. The sample lists about 200,000 distinct CDR3 sequences; 60% to 80% were seen once. It was patients with CD8+CD57+ cell expansion by flow cytometry who were chosen for sequencing. There was no therapy given to any patient before the blood sampling took place. Comments on this clonotype: Its matching antigen is unknown.

Trimming took 5 bases from V and 2 from J, leaving 7 bases between them. This CDR3 is 12 amino acids long. The germline V gene encodes CDR1 SGHTA and CDR2 FQGNSA. The chain carries TRBV7-2 and TRBJ2-7; D is perhaps TRBD1 or TRBD2 (5 bases each). The clonotype was recovered from a human donor with aplastic anemia. What was sequenced was sorted CD4+, CD8+, or CD8+CD57+ T cells (not recorded which) from PBMCs. DNA for the CDR3: TGTGCCAGCAGCCGGGGACCCTACGAGCAGTACTTC. It codes for CASSRGPYEQYF.